This T cell receptor (beta chain) was recorded in a study of CD8 T cells in ankylosing spondylitis. Study conclusions and caveats: Clones tied to disease were said to be significantly enriched in matched ankylosing spondylitis synovial fluid. A TCR beta motif of roughly 8 highly homologous variants seemed to mark ankylosing spondylitis blood. Earlier studies detected some motif variants in reactive arthritis synovial fluid and blood.

This clonotype showed up just once. Its antigen is undetermined. This CDR3 region has 13 residues. Per the germline V gene, CDR1 is KGHSH and CDR2 is LQKENI. Trimming took off 3 bases at V and 10 bases at J, with 14 bases between the two ends. Quantitative barcoded 5'-RACE was used to prepare TCR beta libraries. MiXCR, run by TCRdb on the 5' RACE reads, gives a single entry per CDR3 protein. The sample shows 25,000 to 35,000 distinct CDR3 sequences, roughly 29% of them seen only once. The sample taken for sequencing was synovial fluid, either unsorted or a sorted T cell fraction (not recorded which). The receptor was isolated from a male donor with ankylosing spondylitis. The rearrangement uses TRBV18 and TRBJ2-3; the D is unclear. The CDR3 sequence is CASSPRPRLAQYF. As DNA, the CDR3 is TGTGCCAGCTCACCCCGACCGAGGCTCGCGCAGTATTTT. Looking up the rest from reference TRBV18 and TRBJ2-3 gives the full variable domain: NAGVMQNPRHLVRRRGQEARLRCSPMKGHSHVYWYRQLPEEGLKFMVYLQKENIIDESGMPKERFSAEFPKEGPSILRIQQVVRGDSAAYFCASSPRPRLAQYFGPGTRLTVL.